The source of this T cell receptor (beta chain) is a study of blood T cell repertoires in COVID-19. Study-wide background: The samples span acute and convalescent COVID-19 from the United States, Italy and Spain. Sources were T cells, B-cell-depleted T cells, or PBMCs; the material itself was cDNA or gDNA.

This clone was observed a single time. Looked up from germline, CDR1 is MDHEN and CDR2 is SYDVKM. The CDR3 runs 15 residues. The ends were cut back, 3 bases at V and 8 bases at J, with 14 bases in the middle. Sequencing used immunoSEQ multiplex PCR; TCRdb keeps in-frame clones, though not all of them. Of approximately 220,000 clones listed, 83% are singletons. Sequences were obtained from peripheral blood. This chain uses TRBV28 with TRBJ1-6; a possible D gene is TRBD1 (6 bases). This sequence originates from a woman in her thirties or forties with active or convalescent COVID-19. CDR3 residues: CASSLDSSADSPLHF. CDR3 in DNA: TGTGCCAGCAGTTTGGACAGCTCAGCTGATTCACCCCTCCACTTT.